The clone carrying this T cell receptor (beta chain) was picked up a small number of times. Its antigen remains unidentified. Participants comprised healthy donors of bone marrow. The CDR3 loop spans 13 amino acids. These data come from a study of cytomegalovirus exposure and HLA in healthy donors. Study-wide points: For TCR beta chains, V- and J-gene trimming was later linked to a missense DCLRE1C variant. Investigators reported 150 to 200 TCR beta chains as tied to cytomegalovirus. Later on, an analysis tied 15,000 to 20,000 TCR beta sequences to HLA alleles at 0.05 false discovery rate.

This PCR relied on a set of 60 Vbeta primers and 13 Jbeta primers. Repertoires were generated with immunoSEQ multiplex PCR, while TCRdb's copy carries only in-frame clones and drops some. The table has about 160,000 clones, 80% seen once. The chain joins TRBV21-1 to TRBJ2-3; the table's D call, TRBD1, has no DNA check behind it. TRBV21-1 is marked as a pseudogene. The sample taken for sequencing was PBMCs. The receptor was isolated from a man aged 18-30 years in good health and CMV-seropositive. The CDR3 DNA sequence: TGTGCCAGCAGCAAAGCACAGACAGATACGCAGTATTTT. Translated: CASSKAQTDTQYF.